This TCR beta chain was observed in a study of T cell responses to AZD1222 COVID-19 vaccine. General study results and limits: After two AZD1222 doses, spike-specific TCR breadth and depth rose versus day 0. Donor demographics were predominantly white British with a female majority; clonal diversity may be underestimated.

Measured with immunoSEQ multiplex PCR; TCRdb has only the in-frame clones, and not every one. This sample has around 58,000 clones, with about 79% found just once. CDR1 is MNHEY, CDR2 SVGEGT, per germline. With V trimmed by 5 bases and J by 6 bases, 6 bases remained unmatched. The CDR3 spans 15 residues. A remark on this clone: Antigen specificity is unknown.

The chain joins TRBV6-2 or TRBV6-3 to TRBJ2-2; 10 bases are a match to TRBD2. This receptor was obtained from an adult in good health. Here the sequenced sample was peripheral blood, taken on day 0 of AZD1222 vaccination. The CDR3 DNA reads as TGTGCCAGCAGTACTCTAGCGGGAGACCCCGGGGAGCTGTTTTTT. It specifies CASSTLAGDPGELFF.